Listed below are T cell receptor beta chains from one sample, sequenced in a study of blood T cell repertoires in COVID-19. Generated by immunoSEQ multiplex PCR, the TCRdb table keeps only in-frame clones and is missing some. The sample yields 150,000 to 200,000 clones, 90% seen once. The sample consisted of peripheral blood. The receptors were gathered from a man between 50 and 59 years old with acute or convalescent COVID-19. The CDR3 runs from the conserved cysteine through the conserved F or W. A D gene is named only where the DNA matches it firmly. Some rows mark clone size as missing; the rest say once, few, many or name a class of expanded clone.

15	TRBV3-1/TRBV3-2	NA	NA	TRBJ2-6	CASSPTVSGANVLTF	TGTGCCAGCAGCCCCACGGTCTCTGGGGCCAACGTCCTGACTTTC
12	TRBV28	NA	NA	TRBJ1-2	CASSLLRGGYTF	TGTGCCAGCAGTTTATTGAGGGGGGGCTACACCTTC
13	TRBV3-1/TRBV3-2	NA	NA	TRBJ1-4	CASSQGSVPKLFF	TGTGCCAGCAGCCAAGGTTCAGTTCCCAAACTGTTTTTT
14	TRBV7-9	NA	NA	TRBJ2-4	CASSPPTAKNIQYF	TGTGCCAGCAGCCCGCCGACAGCTAAAAACATTCAGTACTTC
15	TRBV5-8	NA	TRBD1	TRBJ1-5	CASRDQGAGSQPQHF	TGTGCCAGCAGGGACCAGGGGGCAGGGAGTCAGCCCCAGCATTTT
13	TRBV19	NA	NA	TRBJ1-1	CASSRQKNTEAFF	TGTGCCAGTAGTAGACAGAAGAACACTGAAGCTTTCTTT
15	TRBV3-1/TRBV3-2	NA	TRBD2	TRBJ2-2	CASSQLAGVLGELFF	TGTGCCAGCAGCCAATTAGCGGGAGTACTCGGGGAGCTGTTTTTT
17	TRBV29-1	NA	NA	TRBJ1-1	CSVERDYRRPDNTEAFF	TGCAGCGTTGAACGGGACTACCGACGCCCAGATAACACTGAAGCTTTCTTT
15	TRBV5-4	few	NA	TRBJ1-6	CASSLEGGNNSPLHF	TGTGCCAGCAGCTTGGAGGGAGGGAATAATTCACCCCTCCACTTT
15	TRBV24-1	NA	TRBD1	TRBJ1-5	CATSDVTGGNQPQHF	TGTGCCACCAGTGATGTGACAGGGGGCAATCAGCCCCAGCATTTT
13	TRBV3-1/TRBV3-2	NA	NA	TRBJ1-1	CASSQWRASEAFF	TGTGCCAGCAGCCAATGGCGGGCTTCTGAAGCTTTCTTT
16	TRBV28	few	TRBD2	TRBJ2-1	CASSATPSGGYNEQFF	TGTGCCAGCAGTGCCACCCCTAGCGGGGGTTACAATGAGCAGTTCTTC
14	TRBV3-1/TRBV3-2	NA	NA	TRBJ2-4	CASSPWDSKNIQYF	TGTGCCAGCAGCCCATGGGACTCCAAAAACATTCAGTACTTC
17	TRBV29-1	few	TRBD1	TRBJ1-2	CSVHLPDRESPYYGYTF	TGCAGCGTTCATCTCCCGGACAGGGAATCTCCTTACTATGGCTACACCTTC
13	TRBV9	NA	TRBD2	TRBJ2-2	CASSVGGAGELFF	TGTGCCAGCAGCGTCGGGGGGGCCGGGGAGCTGTTTTTT
13	TRBV10-3	NA	NA	TRBJ1-1	CAIDGGENTEAFF	TGTGCCATCGATGGGGGGGAGAACACTGAAGCTTTCTTT
15	TRBV29-1	NA	TRBD2	TRBJ2-3	CSVDAGTSGGDTQYF	TGCAGCGTTGACGCGGGGACTAGCGGGGGAGATACGCAGTATTTT
17	TRBV4-1	NA	TRBD1	TRBJ1-2	CASSQEPPGQGWYGYTF	TGCGCCAGCAGCCAAGAGCCCCCGGGACAGGGGTGGTATGGCTACACCTTC
16	TRBV27	NA	NA	TRBJ2-3	CASSLTAYSSTDTQYF	TGTGCCAGCAGTTTAACAGCCTACTCTAGCACAGATACGCAGTATTTT
14	TRBV28	NA	NA	TRBJ2-6	CASSFSSGANVLTF	TGTGCCAGCAGTTTCAGCTCTGGGGCCAACGTCCTGACTTTC
15	TRBV30	NA	TRBD1	TRBJ1-3	CAWRETGGSGNTIYF	TGTGCCTGGAGGGAAACAGGGGGCTCTGGAAACACCATATATTTT
16	TRBV5-1	NA	NA	TRBJ2-1	CASSLVPTNQEGEQFF	TGCGCCAGCAGCTTGGTCCCGACAAACCAGGAGGGTGAGCAGTTCTTC
14	TRBV16	NA	TRBD1	TRBJ1-1	CASSSRTGGTEAFF	TGTGCCAGCAGCTCTCGGACAGGGGGCACTGAAGCTTTCTTT
15	TRBV27	NA	NA	TRBJ2-7	CASSMDKSLPYEQYF	TGTGCCAGCAGTATGGACAAATCCCTTCCCTACGAGCAGTACTTC
13	TRBV18	NA	TRBD1	TRBJ1-5	CASSGQGDQPQHF	TGTGCCAGCTCAGGACAGGGGGATCAGCCCCAGCATTTT
16	TRBV25-1	once	NA	TRBJ2-3	CASSGGGAPKSYTQYF	TGTGCCAGCAGTGGAGGAGGGGCTCCCAAGTCCTATACGCAGTATTTT
13	TRBV5-1	NA	NA	TRBJ2-5	CASSLEGEETQYF	TGCGCCAGCAGCTTGGAGGGGGAAGAGACCCAGTACTTC
16	TRBV5-1	few	TRBD1	TRBJ1-6	CASSLEGGRRNSPLHF	TGCGCCAGCAGCTTGGAAGGGGGCAGGCGGAATTCACCCCTCCACTTT
17	TRBV5-1	NA	TRBD1	TRBJ1-2	CASSLPGTGDSNYGYTF	TGCGCCAGCAGCTTACCCGGGACAGGGGATTCTAACTATGGCTACACCTTC